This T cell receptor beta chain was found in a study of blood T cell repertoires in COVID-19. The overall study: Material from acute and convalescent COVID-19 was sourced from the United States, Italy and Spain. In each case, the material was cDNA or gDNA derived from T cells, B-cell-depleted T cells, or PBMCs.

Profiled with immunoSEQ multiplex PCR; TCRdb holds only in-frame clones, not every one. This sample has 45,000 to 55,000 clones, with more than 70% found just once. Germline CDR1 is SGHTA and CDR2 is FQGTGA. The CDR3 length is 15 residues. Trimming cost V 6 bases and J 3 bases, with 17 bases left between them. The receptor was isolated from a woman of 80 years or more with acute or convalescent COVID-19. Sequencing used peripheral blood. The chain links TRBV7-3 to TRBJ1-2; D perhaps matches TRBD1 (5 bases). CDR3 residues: CASSSGIGFDYGYTF. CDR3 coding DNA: TGTGCCAGCAGTTCAGGGATCGGGTTTGACTATGGCTACACCTTC.